This entry is about one T cell receptor (beta chain). This receptor's antigen is unknown. No per-base quality is available; no much larger clone lies one base away. The sample belongs to a study of T cells in localized non-small cell lung cancer (dated by TCRdb to the early 2020s). With regard to the full study: The study analyzed T cell repertoires of about 230 early-stage NSCLC patients, comparing tumors and uninvolved tumor-adjacent lungs. The cohort was made up of roughly 250 treatment-naive NSCLC patients whose localized lung tumors had been resected. NSCLC patients had a mean age of roughly 66 years, and fewer than 150 were male and about a hundred female. Study-level results and caveats: The highest T cell clonality was observed in uninvolved tumor-adjacent lung, where clonality exceeded that of tumor, suggesting that antigenic responses were more focused in uninvolved tumor-adjacent lung. Since the design was exploratory, TCR variables were selected using unadjusted p-values with no false-discovery rate correction. Higher T cell density in blood was associated with longer overall survival, whereas higher clonality in adjacent lung was associated with shorter survival. A median of around 57 of the top 100 tumor clones turned up in the paired uninvolved adjacent lung, and around 27 of those clones also ranked among the top 100 of that same adjacent lung. Multi-region tumor sequencing was not performed, so intratumor heterogeneity could not be excluded.

At diagnosis, tumor, uninvolved tumor-adjacent lung and peripheral blood were collected and then preserved as a mix of FFPE and fresh-frozen material. Blood samples were analyzed as peripheral blood mononuclear cells for TCR repertoire profiling. Counted from cysteine to phenylalanine, this CDR3 has 15 amino acids. This entry keeps only the CDR3 DNA: 45 bases, framed from base 1. Reading the germline V gene gives CDR1 SGHRS and CDR2 YFSETQ. The germline V end is reduced by 3 bases and the J end by 4 bases; junction bases left unmatched: 9. The immunoSEQ Assay was used to sequence TCR beta CDR3 regions from DNA. The paper's data handling went like this. T cell density was computed as TCR beta template counts normalized to usable DNA estimated by amplifying housekeeping genes. The preseqR package was used to estimate richness by extrapolating to 400,000 templates for PBMC samples and to 120,000 templates for tissue samples. Clonality was defined by subtracting Pielou's evenness from one. Differential abundance testing on productive amino-acid clonotypes, with a minimum total count of 5 and an alpha of 0.1, was used to identify tissue-enriched TCRs. The Jaccard Index and the Morisita Overlap Index were used to quantify repertoire overlap between compartments. GLIPH grouped TCR beta CDR3s together with public tetramer-defined viral CDR3s, and a viral motif had to include at least three viral sequences and show V-gene enrichment. TCRdb retrieved this table from immuneACCESS and kept in-frame rearrangements only. Not all clones are present; in checked studies, unresolved V genes account for under half, and no reason is known for the remainder. V and J calls plus clone size are reproduced from that table; the DNA served to infer D and trimming. A total of 52,000 or so clones appear in this sample, roughly 90% of them only once. The ten most abundant clones make up about 18% of the sample.

Sample: peripheral blood, taken before any cancer treatment. The receptor was isolated from a male donor aged 60 or over with stage III squamous cell lung carcinoma. This chain joins TRBV5-1 to TRBJ2-7; TRBD2 agrees with 8 junctional bases. The CDR3 here reads CASSSVVSGKYEQYF. The DNA is TGCGCCAGCAGCTCGGTAGTTAGCGGGAAATACGAGCAGTACTTC. Outside the CDR3, residues come from the reference TRBV5-1 and TRBJ2-7 proteins, so the full variable domain is: KAGVTQTPRYLIKTRGQQVTLSCSPISGHRSVSWYQQTPGQGLQFLFEYFSETQRNKGNFPGRFSGRQFSNSRSEMNVSTLELGDSALYLCASSSVVSGKYEQYFGPGTRLTVT.